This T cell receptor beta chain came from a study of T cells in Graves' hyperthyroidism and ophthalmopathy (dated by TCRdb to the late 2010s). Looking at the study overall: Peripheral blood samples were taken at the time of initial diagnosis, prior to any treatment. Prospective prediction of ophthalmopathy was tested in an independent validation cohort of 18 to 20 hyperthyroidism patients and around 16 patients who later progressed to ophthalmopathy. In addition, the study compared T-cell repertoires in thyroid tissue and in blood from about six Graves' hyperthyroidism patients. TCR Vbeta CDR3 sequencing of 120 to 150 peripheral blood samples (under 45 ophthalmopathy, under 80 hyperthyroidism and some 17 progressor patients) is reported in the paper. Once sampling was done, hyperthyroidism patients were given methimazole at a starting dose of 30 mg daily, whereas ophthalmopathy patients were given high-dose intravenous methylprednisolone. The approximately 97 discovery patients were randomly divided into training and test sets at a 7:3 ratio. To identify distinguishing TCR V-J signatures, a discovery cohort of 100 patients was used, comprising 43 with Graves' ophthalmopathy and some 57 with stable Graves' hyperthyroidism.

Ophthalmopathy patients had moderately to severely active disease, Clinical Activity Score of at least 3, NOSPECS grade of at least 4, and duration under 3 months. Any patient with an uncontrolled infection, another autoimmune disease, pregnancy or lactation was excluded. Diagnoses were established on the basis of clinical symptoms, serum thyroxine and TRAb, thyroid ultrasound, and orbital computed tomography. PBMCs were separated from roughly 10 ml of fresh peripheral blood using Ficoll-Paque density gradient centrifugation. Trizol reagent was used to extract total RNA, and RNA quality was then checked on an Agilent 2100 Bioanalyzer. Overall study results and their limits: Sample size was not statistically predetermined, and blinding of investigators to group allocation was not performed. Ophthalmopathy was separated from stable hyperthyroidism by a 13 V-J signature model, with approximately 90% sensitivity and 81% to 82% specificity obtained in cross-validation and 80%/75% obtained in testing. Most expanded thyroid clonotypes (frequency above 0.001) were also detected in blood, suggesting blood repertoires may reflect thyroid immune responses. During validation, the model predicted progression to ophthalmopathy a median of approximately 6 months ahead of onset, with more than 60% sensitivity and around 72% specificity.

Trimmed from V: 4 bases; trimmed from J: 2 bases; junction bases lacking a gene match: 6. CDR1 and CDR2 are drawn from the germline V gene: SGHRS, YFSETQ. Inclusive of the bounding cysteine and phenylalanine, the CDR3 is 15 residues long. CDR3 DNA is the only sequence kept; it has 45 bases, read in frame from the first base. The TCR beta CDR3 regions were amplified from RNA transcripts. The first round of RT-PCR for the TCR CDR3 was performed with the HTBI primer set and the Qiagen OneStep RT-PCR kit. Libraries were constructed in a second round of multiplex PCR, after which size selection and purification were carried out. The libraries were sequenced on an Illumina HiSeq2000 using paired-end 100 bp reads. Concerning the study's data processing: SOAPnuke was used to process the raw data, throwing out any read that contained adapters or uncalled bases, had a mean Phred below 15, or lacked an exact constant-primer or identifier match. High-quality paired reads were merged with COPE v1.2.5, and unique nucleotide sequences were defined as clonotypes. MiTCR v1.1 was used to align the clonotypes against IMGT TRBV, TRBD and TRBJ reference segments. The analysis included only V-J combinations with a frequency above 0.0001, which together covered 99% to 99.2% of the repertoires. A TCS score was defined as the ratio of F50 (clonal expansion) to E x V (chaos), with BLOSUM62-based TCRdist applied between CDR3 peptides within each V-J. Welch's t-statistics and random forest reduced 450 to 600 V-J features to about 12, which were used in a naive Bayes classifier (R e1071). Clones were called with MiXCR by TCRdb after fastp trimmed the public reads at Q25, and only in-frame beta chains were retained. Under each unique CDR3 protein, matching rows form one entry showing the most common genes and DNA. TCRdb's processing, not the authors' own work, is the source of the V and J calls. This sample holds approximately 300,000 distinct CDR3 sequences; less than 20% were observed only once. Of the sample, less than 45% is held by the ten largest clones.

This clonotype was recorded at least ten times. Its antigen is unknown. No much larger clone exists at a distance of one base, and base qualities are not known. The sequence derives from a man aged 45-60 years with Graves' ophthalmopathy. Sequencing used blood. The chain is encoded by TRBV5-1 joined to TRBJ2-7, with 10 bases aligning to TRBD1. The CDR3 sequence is CASSPSGTGAYEQYF. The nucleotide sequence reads TGCGCCAGCAGCCCGTCCGGGACAGGGGCCTACGAGCAGTACTTC.